The 10 T cell receptor beta chains listed next were all sequenced from one sample in a study of T cells in Graves' hyperthyroidism and ophthalmopathy. RNA transcripts were the template for amplifying TCR beta CDR3 regions. First-round RT-PCR with HTBI primers amplified the TCR CDR3 region. MiXCR was run by TCRdb on the multiplex PCR reads, yielding one entry per CDR3 protein. The table has 75,000 to 100,000 distinct CDR3 sequences, roughly half seen once. Material: blood. The receptors were sampled from a woman in her thirties or forties with Graves' hyperthyroidism.

The table lists this clonotype with many counts. J is TRBJ2-3 and V is TRBV4-1; D is possibly TRBD2 (5 bases). V was clipped by 0 bases and J by 10 bases, with 17 bases between them. This CDR3 is built from 15 residues. Germline V lookup: CDR1 MGHRA, CDR2 YSYEKL. The CDR3 sequence: CASSQDDGSARSQYF. The CDR3, as DNA: TGCGCCAGCAGCCAAGATGACGGTAGCGCTAGGTCGCAGTATTTT.

Concerning this clonotype itself: This may come from a read error, since a much larger clone is one base off. The chain recombines TRBV30 with TRBJ2-7; tentatively, D is TRBD2 (5 bases). Germline V gene lookup returns CDR1 GTSNPN and CDR2 SVGIG (reference sequence). The CDR3 sequence is 12 residues long. CDR3 sequence reads: CAWSVLGHEQCF. The CDR3 coding sequence is TGTGCCTGGAGTGTACTAGGCCACGAGCAGTGCTTC.

The sample holds one count of this clonotype. The CDR3 coding sequence is TGTGCCAGCAGAGCCGGGACCGCTAATTCACCCCTCCACTTT. It yields the protein CASRAGTANSPLHF. V usage is TRBV2 and J usage is TRBJ1-6; possible D gene TRBD1, 5 bases. Germline-derived CDR1 and CDR2 are SNHLY and FYNNEI. V lost 6 bases and J 6 bases, leaving 12 bases between the germline ends. The CDR3 has 14 residues.

This clonotype was detected only a few times. V and J are TRBV29-1 and TRBJ2-6; weak D call: TRBD1 (5 bases). The CDR3 is 16 residues long. Trimming removed 3 bases at V and 0 bases at J, with 12 bases between. Germline values: CDR1 SQVTM, CDR2 ANQGSEA. Written as DNA, the CDR3 is TGCAGCGTTGAGGCTGGGGCCCGCTCTGGGGCCAACGTCCTGACTTTC. It is translated as CSVEAGARSGANVLTF.

This clonotype was observed many times. The chain links TRBV2 to TRBJ1-4; D not certain. This CDR3 has 14 residues. The V gene's germline CDR1 is SNHLY and CDR2 FYNNEI. V was shortened by 8 bases and J by 7 bases, with 17 bases between the two germline ends. The CDR3 bases are TGTGCCAGCCGTGTTGGGATTATGAGTGAAAAACTGTTTTTT. Its protein is CASRVGIMSEKLFF.

This clonotype showed up just a few times. V gene TRBV6-5 combines with J gene TRBJ2-7, with D perhaps matching TRBD2 (6 bases). Germline-derived CDR1 and CDR2 are MNHEY and SVGAGI. The CDR3 is 13 residues long. The germline V and J ends were trimmed by 6 bases and 9 bases, with 18 bases remaining between them. CDR3 DNA: TGTGCCAGCAGCCAAGGTTGGCAGGAGGGGCAGTACTTC. Its translation is CASSQGWQEGQYF.

Remarks on this clonotype: It is likely a read error, because the conserved phenylalanine at the end of the CDR3 is missing. It is unclear where the CDR3 begins or ends on the DNA, so no DNA is shown, and the CDR3 is as TCRdb lists it. The CDR3 loop reads CSARALGLAGDT. The gene calls are TRBV20-1 and TRBJ2-6; TRBD2, the table's D call, lacks a check against the DNA. Per germline, CDR1 DFQATT and CDR2 SNEGSKA (reference sequence). The CDR3 is made up of 12 amino acids, end residues included.

This chain joins TRBV27 and TRBJ1-6; the match to TRBD1 covers 9 bases. The junction had 5 bases not matched to a gene; V was cut back by 5 bases and J by 9 bases. There are 14 residues in the CDR3. The germline V gene encodes CDR1 MNHEY and CDR2 SMNVEV (reference sequence). The CDR3 loop is CASSPWDRASPLHF. The CDR3 DNA reads as TGTGCCAGCAGTCCATGGGACAGGGCTTCACCCCTCCACTTT.

This clonotype has only a few counts. The V gene is TRBV13, the J gene TRBJ2-5; D gene ambiguous. Trimming cost V 0 bases and J 5 bases, with 7 bases left between them. In germline, CDR1 is PRHDT, CDR2 FYEKMQ (reference sequence). This CDR3 contains 13 residues. This CDR3 reads CASSLGGVETQYF. CDR3 in DNA: TGTGCCAGCAGCTTAGGTGGGGTCGAGACCCAGTACTTC.

With respect to this clonotype: The junction and the germline gene differ at one end; a read error may be behind it. This chain uses TRBV2 with TRBJ2-2; 11 nucleotides match TRBD1. Germline V gene sequence: CDR1 SNHLY, CDR2 FYNNEI. The CDR3 has 15 amino acids. This CDR3 reads CASGGWDRGSGELFF. Here the CDR3 DNA reads TGTGCCAGCGGGGGTTGGGACAGGGGGTCCGGGGAGTTGTTTTTT.